The source of this T cell receptor beta chain is a study of regulatory T cells in long-lasting Graves disease. The time point: persistent/refractory GD, antithyroid drugs over 5 years with positive TRAb. PBMC-extracted RNA yielded the TCR library. Looked up from germline, CDR1 is MNHEY and CDR2 is SMNVEV (reference sequence). Trimming removed 5 bases from V and 2 bases from J; junction bases left unmatched: 20. The CDR3 consists of 19 residues. Building of the TCR beta libraries involved iRepertoire HTBI primers and Arm-PCR of CDR3 regions. From the multiplex PCR reads, TCRdb called clonotypes with MiXCR, one entry per CDR3 protein. The top ten clones hold 28% of a sample with a few hundred thousand distinct CDR3 sequences, 20% to 25% of them seen once.

The source was peripheral blood mononuclear cells (PBMCs), collected when the disease was refractory, from a patient treated with antithyroid drugs. The V and J genes are TRBV27 and TRBJ2-7, with TRBD2 matching 8 bases. This sequence originates from a woman in her thirties or forties with Graves disease. CDR3 amino acids: CASSPPRGGSVGRTYEQYF. CDR3 DNA: TGTGCCAGCAGTCCGCCTCGGGGGGGCTCCGTTGGCAGGACCTACGAGCAGTACTTC.